This TCR beta chain was recorded in a study of lymphopenia after photon versus proton radiotherapy. About this clone: Its antigen remains unidentified.

Profiling relied on immunoSEQ multiplex PCR, and the TCRdb table lists in-frame clones only, not all of them. The sample shows roughly 65,000 clones, approximately 91% of them seen only once. Findings and caveats of the study: Proton therapy kept repertoires fairly stable, unlike photons, which gained effector/memory cells.

Specimen: peripheral blood, collected from a patient treated with photon-based radiotherapy. This TCR was sampled from a woman in her seventies with pancreatic cancer.

The chain's CDR3 is CASSVSGTGNNEQFF. Here the CDR3 DNA reads TGTGCCAGCAGCGTCTCCGGGACAGGGAACAATGAGCAGTTCTTC. The genes are TRBV7-3 and TRBJ2-1; 9 positions match TRBD1. Trimming took 5 bases from V and 5 from J; bases not matched to a gene: 7. The CDR3 runs to 15 residues. Germline CDR1 reads SGHTA; CDR2 reads FQGTGA.